This is a list of T cell receptor beta chains from one sample in a study of T cell responses to AZD1222 COVID-19 vaccine. Produced via immunoSEQ multiplex PCR; TCRdb's table is partial and in-frame only. The sample lists 140,000 to 150,000 clones, 88% seen once, with under 7% in the top ten. Material: peripheral blood, obtained 28 days after the second dose of the MenACWY control vaccine. Every receptor here comes from an adult who received the MenACWY meningococcal vaccine as a control. Both conserved end residues are part of each CDR3. A D gene is named only where the DNA matches it firmly. Clone size is stated in some rows and not others, as once, few, many or a class when expanded.

d_gene	abundance	j_gene	v_gene	CDR3aa	CDR3nt
.	.	TRBJ1-2	TRBV20-1	CSASSHPGQTWAGGYTF	TGCAGTGCTAGTTCCCACCCGGGACAAACTTGGGCGGGTGGCTACACCTTC
.	.	TRBJ1-5	TRBV5-1	CASSYGGADQPQHF	TGCGCCAGCAGCTACGGTGGAGCGGATCAGCCCCAGCATTTT
.	.	TRBJ1-2	TRBV2	CASSDRGMGGYTF	TGTGCCAGCAGTGATAGAGGGATGGGTGGCTACACCTTC
.	.	TRBJ1-1	TRBV5-6	CASSFGTVMNTEAFF	TGTGCCAGCAGCTTTGGAACCGTTATGAACACTGAAGCTTTCTTT
.	.	TRBJ1-2	TRBV6-5	CASSYQGGRYGYTF	TGTGCCAGCAGTTACCAGGGCGGGAGGTATGGCTACACCTTC
TRBD1	.	TRBJ1-3	TRBV30	CAWGQGVGNTIYF	TGTGCCTGGGGACAGGGAGTTGGAAACACCATATATTTT
.	.	TRBJ2-6	TRBV30	CAWSVHGANVLTF	TGTGCCTGGAGTGTACATGGGGCCAACGTCCTGACTTTC
TRBD1	.	TRBJ2-7	TRBV6-5	CASSYLTGAYEQYF	TGTGCCAGCAGTTACCTGACAGGGGCCTACGAGCAGTACTTC
TRBD1	.	TRBJ2-1	TRBV25-1	CASSEYWTGNGPYNEQFF	TGTGCCAGCAGTGAATATTGGACAGGGAACGGACCCTACAATGAGCAGTTCTTC
TRBD1	.	TRBJ1-5	TRBV27	CASSPSRVGTGGNQPQHF	TGTGCCAGCAGTCCCTCAAGGGTCGGGACAGGGGGCAATCAGCCCCAGCATTTT
.	.	TRBJ2-7	TRBV23-1	CASSQWVYEQYF	TGCGCCAGCAGTCAATGGGTTTACGAGCAGTACTTC
TRBD1	.	TRBJ1-4	TRBV6-5	CASSLKTGGSEKLFF	TGTGCCAGCAGTTTGAAGACAGGGGGCAGTGAAAAACTGTTTTTT
TRBD2	.	TRBJ2-3	TRBV30	CAWRGGGDTQYF	TGTGCCTGGCGGGGGGGCGGGGATACGCAGTATTTT
.	.	TRBJ1-1	TRBV7-9	CASSLEGGLAEAFF	TGTGCCAGCAGCTTAGAGGGGGGGCTTGCTGAAGCTTTCTTT
.	.	TRBJ1-2	TRBV6-5	CASWGGRGYTF	TGTGCCAGCTGGGGGGGGCGAGGCTACACCTTC
TRBD1	.	TRBJ1-1	TRBV19	CASSGDRRNTEAFF	TGTGCCAGTAGTGGGGACAGAAGGAACACTGAAGCTTTCTTT
TRBD2	.	TRBJ2-5	TRBV29-1	CSVEVPPGGARETQYF	TGCAGCGTTGAAGTCCCCCCGGGGGGGGCTAGAGAGACCCAGTACTTC
TRBD1	.	TRBJ2-1	TRBV7-2	CASKRDRWVNEQFF	TGTGCCAGCAAGAGGGACAGGTGGGTCAATGAGCAGTTCTTC
TRBD2	.	TRBJ2-7	TRBV27	CASSLGSGREQYF	TGTGCCAGCAGTTTAGGGAGCGGGAGAGAGCAGTACTTC
TRBD2	.	TRBJ2-4	TRBV30	CAWSVLAGANIQYF	TGTGCCTGGAGTGTACTAGCGGGAGCGAACATTCAGTACTTC
.	.	TRBJ2-1	TRBV6-2/TRBV6-3	CASSRRVHEQFF	TGTGCCAGCAGCCGGAGGGTCCATGAGCAGTTCTTC
TRBD1	.	TRBJ1-2	TRBV7-2	CASSRQGYGYTF	TGTGCCAGCAGTCGACAGGGTTACGGCTACACCTTC
TRBD1	.	TRBJ1-1	TRBV19	CASSPQGRNTEAFF	TGTGCCAGTAGTCCACAGGGGCGGAACACTGAAGCTTTCTTT
.	.	TRBJ2-7	TRBV18	CASSPPGGYEQYF	TGTGCCAGCTCACCACCCGGGGGCTACGAGCAGTACTTC
.	.	TRBJ1-6	TRBV7-2	CASSLALDSFYNSPLHF	TGTGCCAGCAGCTTAGCTCTTGATTCATTTTATAATTCACCCCTCCACTTT
TRBD1	.	TRBJ1-5	TRBV10-3	CARFGTADNQPQHF	TGTGCCAGGTTCGGGACAGCTGATAATCAGCCCCAGCATTTT
.	.	TRBJ1-2	TRBV15	CATSRVGGYNYGYTF	TGTGCCACCAGCAGAGTCGGGGGCTATAACTATGGCTACACCTTC
TRBD1	.	TRBJ1-1	TRBV7-2	CASSFSVGTDF	TGTGCCAGCAGCTTCAGCGTCGGGACAGATTTT
.	.	TRBJ2-6	TRBV6-5	CASSPRPSGANVLTF	TGTGCCAGCAGCCCCCGGCCTTCTGGGGCCAACGTCCTGACTTTC
.	.	TRBJ1-1	TRBV6-5	CASSYSSGSDTEAFF	TGTGCCAGCAGTTACTCATCAGGGAGCGACACTGAAGCTTTCTTT
.	once	TRBJ1-4	TRBV7-2	CASSSQGATNEKLFF	TGTGCCAGCAGCTCTCAGGGAGCAACTAATGAAAAACTGTTTTTT
.	.	TRBJ1-4	TRBV5-5	CASGGGRANEKLFF	TGTGCCAGCGGTGGGGGGCGGGCTAATGAAAAACTGTTTTTT
TRBD1	.	TRBJ2-6	TRBV6-2/TRBV6-3	CASSYSMGQSSGANVLTF	TGTGCCAGCAGTTATTCGATGGGACAGAGCTCTGGGGCCAACGTCCTGACTTTC
TRBD1	.	TRBJ1-2	TRBV5-4	CASSLDPGGNYGYTF	TGTGCCAGCAGCTTGGATCCAGGGGGCAACTATGGCTACACCTTC
.	.	TRBJ1-1	TRBV29-1	CSVAWGSTNTEAFF	TGCAGCGTGGCGTGGGGGTCTACAAACACTGAAGCTTTCTTT
.	few	TRBJ1-1	TRBV19	CASSIGSWLETEAFF	TGTGCCAGTAGTATAGGGAGTTGGTTGGAAACTGAAGCTTTCTTT
TRBD1	.	TRBJ1-2	TRBV3-1/TRBV3-2	CASSNTGTGYGYTF	TGTGCCAGCAGCAACACCGGGACAGGATATGGCTACACCTTC
TRBD1	.	TRBJ2-7	TRBV19	CASSMEGTVTYEQYF	TGTGCCAGTAGTATGGAAGGGACAGTTACTTACGAGCAGTACTTC